This TCR beta chain appears in the sequencing data of a study of T cells in Graves' hyperthyroidism and ophthalmopathy. Trimming removed 4 bases from V and 4 bases from J; junction bases left unmatched: 5. This CDR3 contains 15 residues. Per germline, CDR1 SGHTA and CDR2 FQGTGA. An absence of ophthalmopathy progression within 18 months meant stable Graves' hyperthyroidism. Orbital computed tomography and thyroid ultrasound, together with serum TRAb and thyroxine and clinical symptoms, were used for diagnoses. The PBMCs were sourced from fresh peripheral blood (approximately 10 ml). RNA transcripts provided the source from which TCR beta CDR3 regions were amplified. Using the HTBI primer set, a first-round RT-PCR was run on the TCR CDR3. From the multiplex PCR reads, TCRdb called clonotypes with MiXCR, one entry per CDR3 protein. The data hold approximately 420,000 distinct CDR3 sequences, with more than 12% observed a single time.

This clonotype showed up just a few times. The source of this sequence is a woman aged 25 to 45 with Graves' hyperthyroidism. The sequenced sample consisted of blood. This rearrangement joins TRBV7-3 to TRBJ2-3; 10 nucleotides match TRBD2. The CDR3 loop reads CASSSLAGGSDTQYF. The CDR3 DNA is TGTGCCAGCAGCTCCTTAGCGGGAGGATCAGATACGCAGTATTTT.